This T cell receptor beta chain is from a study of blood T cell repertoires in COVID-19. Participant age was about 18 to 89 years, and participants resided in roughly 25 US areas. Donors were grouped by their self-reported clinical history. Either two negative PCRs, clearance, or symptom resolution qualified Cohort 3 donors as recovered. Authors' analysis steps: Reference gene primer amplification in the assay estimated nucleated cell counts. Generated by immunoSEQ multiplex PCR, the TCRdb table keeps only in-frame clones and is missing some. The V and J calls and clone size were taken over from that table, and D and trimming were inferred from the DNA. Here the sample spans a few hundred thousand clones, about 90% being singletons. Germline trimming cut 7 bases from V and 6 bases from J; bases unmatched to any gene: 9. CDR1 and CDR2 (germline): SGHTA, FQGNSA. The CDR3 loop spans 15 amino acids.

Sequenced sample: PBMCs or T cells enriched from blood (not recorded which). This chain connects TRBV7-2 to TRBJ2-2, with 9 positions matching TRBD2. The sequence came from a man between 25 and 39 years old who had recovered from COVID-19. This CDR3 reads CASTSPSGGSGELFF. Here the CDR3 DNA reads TGTGCCAGCACCTCCCCCAGCGGGGGGTCCGGGGAGCTGTTTTTT. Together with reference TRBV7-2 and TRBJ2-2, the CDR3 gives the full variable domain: GAGVSQSPSNKVTEKGKDVELRCDPISGHTALYWYRQSLGQGLEFLIYFQGNSAPDKSGLPSDRFSAERTGGSVSTLTIQRTQQEDSAVYLCASTSPSGGSGELFFGEGSRLTVL.